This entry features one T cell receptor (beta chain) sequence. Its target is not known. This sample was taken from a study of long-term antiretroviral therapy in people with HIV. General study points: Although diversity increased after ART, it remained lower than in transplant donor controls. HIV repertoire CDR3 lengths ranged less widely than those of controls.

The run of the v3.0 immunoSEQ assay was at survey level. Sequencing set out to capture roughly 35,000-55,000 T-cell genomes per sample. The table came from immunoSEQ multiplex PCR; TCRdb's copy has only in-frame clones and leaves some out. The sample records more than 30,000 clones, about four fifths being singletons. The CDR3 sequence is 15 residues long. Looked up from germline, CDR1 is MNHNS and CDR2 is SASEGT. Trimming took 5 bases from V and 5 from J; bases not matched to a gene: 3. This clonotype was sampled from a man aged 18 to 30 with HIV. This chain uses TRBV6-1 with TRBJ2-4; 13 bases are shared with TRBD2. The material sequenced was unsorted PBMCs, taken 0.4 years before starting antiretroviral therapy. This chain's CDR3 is CASSFGLAGENIQYF. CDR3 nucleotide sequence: TGTGCCAGCAGTTTTGGACTAGCGGGAGAAAACATTCAGTACTTC.